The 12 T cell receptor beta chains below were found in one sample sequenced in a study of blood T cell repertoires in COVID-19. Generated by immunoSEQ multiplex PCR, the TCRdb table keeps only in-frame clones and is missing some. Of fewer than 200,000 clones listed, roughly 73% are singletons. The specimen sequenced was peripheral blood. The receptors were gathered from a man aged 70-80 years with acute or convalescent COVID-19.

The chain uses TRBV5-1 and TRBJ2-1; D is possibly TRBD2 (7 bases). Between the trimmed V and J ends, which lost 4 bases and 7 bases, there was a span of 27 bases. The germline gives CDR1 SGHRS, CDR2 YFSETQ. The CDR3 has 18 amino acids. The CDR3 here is CASSLGPVLGGPENEQFF. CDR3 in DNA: TGCGCCAGCAGCCTGGGGCCGGTTTTGGGGGGGCCCGAAAATGAGCAGTTCTTC.

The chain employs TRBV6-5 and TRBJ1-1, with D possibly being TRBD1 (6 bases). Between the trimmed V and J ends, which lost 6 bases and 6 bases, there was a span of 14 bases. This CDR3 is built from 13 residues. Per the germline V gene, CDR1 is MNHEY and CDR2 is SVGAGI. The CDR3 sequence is CASSRLQGAEAFF. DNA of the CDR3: TGTGCCAGCAGCCGATTACAGGGAGCTGAAGCTTTCTTT.

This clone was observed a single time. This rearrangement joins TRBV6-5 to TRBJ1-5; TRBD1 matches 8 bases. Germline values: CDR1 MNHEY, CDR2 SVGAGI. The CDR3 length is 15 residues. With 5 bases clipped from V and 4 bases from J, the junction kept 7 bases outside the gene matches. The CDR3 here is CASSTQGTGNQPQHF. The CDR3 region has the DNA TGTGCCAGCAGTACCCAGGGGACAGGTAATCAGCCCCAGCATTTT.

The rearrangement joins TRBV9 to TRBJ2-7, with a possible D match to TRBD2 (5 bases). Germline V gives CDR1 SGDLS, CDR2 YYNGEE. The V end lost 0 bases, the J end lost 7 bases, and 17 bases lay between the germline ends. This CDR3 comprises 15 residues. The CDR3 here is CASSVETARVREQYF. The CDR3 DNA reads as TGTGCCAGCAGCGTAGAGACGGCGCGGGTGCGGGAGCAGTACTTC.

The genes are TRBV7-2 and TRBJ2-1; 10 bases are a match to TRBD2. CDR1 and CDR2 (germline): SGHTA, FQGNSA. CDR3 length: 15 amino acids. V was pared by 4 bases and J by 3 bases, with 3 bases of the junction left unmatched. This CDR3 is CASSSTSGNYNEQFF. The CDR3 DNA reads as TGTGCCAGCAGCTCAACTAGCGGGAACTACAATGAGCAGTTCTTC.

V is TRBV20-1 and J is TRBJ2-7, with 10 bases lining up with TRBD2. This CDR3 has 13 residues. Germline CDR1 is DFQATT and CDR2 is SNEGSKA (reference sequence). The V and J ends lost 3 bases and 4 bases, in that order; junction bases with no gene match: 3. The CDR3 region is CSASLLAGYEQYF. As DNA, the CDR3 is TGCAGTGCTAGTTTACTAGCGGGGTACGAGCAGTACTTC.

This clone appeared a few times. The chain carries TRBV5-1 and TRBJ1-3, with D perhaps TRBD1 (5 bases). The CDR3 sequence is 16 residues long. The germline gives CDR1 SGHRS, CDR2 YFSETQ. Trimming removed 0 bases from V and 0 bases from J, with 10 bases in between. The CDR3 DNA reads TGCGCCAGCAGCTTGGCCGGAGGGGTCTCTGGAAACACCATATATTTT. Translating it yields CASSLAGGVSGNTIYF.

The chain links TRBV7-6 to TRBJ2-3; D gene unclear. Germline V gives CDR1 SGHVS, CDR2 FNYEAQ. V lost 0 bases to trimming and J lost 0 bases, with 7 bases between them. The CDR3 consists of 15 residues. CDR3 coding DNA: TGTGCCAGCAGCTTAGCGGAGCTGAGCACAGATACGCAGTATTTT. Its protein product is CASSLAELSTDTQYF.

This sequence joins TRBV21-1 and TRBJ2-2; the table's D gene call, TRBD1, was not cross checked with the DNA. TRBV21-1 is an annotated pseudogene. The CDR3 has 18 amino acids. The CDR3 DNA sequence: TGTGCCAGCAGCAAGCTGGCCCCTGGACAGTCCAACACCGGGGAGCTGTTTTTT. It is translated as CASSKLAPGQSNTGELFF.

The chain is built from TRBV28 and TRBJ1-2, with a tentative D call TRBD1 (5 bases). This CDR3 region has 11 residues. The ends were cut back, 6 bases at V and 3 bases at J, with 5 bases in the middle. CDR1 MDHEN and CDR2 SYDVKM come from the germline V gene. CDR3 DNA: TGTGCCAGCAGGACAGACTATGGCTACACCTTC. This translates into CASRTDYGYTF.

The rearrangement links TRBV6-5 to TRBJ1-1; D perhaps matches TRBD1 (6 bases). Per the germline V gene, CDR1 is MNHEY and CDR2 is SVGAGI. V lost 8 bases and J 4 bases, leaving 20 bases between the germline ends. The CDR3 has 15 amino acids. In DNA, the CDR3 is TGTGCCAGCTCTCAAGGGGGGGCCTTAGGCACTGAAGCTTTCTTT. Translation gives CASSQGGALGTEAFF.

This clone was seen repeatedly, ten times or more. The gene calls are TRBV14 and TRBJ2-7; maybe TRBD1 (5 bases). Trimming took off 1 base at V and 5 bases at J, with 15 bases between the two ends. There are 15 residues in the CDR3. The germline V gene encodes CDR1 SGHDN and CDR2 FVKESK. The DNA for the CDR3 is TGTGCCAGCAGCCAAGCTGCTGGGGCCAACAACGAGCAGTACTTC. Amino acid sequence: CASSQAAGANNEQYF.